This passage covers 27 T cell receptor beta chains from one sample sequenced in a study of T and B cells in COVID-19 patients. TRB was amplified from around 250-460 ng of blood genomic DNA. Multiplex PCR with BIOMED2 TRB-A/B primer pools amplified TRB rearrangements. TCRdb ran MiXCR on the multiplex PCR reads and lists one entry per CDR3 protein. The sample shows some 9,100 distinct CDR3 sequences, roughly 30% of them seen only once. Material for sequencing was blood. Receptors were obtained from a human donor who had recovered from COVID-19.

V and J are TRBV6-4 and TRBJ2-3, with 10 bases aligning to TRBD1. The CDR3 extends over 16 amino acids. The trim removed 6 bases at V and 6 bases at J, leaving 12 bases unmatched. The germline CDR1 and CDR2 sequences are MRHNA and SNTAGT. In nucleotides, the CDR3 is TGTGCCAGCAGCCAAGTGTGGACAGGGGGTCAGGATACGCAGTATTTT. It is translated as CASSQVWTGGQDTQYF.

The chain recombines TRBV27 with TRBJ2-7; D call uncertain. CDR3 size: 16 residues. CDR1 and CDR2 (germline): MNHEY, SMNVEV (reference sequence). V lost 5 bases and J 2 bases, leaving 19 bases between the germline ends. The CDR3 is CASSDGEVEPPYEQYF. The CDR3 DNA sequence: TGTGCCAGCAGTGATGGGGAAGTAGAACCCCCCTACGAGCAGTACTTC.

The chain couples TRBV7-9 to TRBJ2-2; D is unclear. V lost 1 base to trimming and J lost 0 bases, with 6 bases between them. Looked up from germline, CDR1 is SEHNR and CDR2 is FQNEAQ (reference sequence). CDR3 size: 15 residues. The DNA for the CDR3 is TGTGCCAGCAGCTTAGGACATTCGAACACCGGGGAGCTGTTTTTT. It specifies CASSLGHSNTGELFF.

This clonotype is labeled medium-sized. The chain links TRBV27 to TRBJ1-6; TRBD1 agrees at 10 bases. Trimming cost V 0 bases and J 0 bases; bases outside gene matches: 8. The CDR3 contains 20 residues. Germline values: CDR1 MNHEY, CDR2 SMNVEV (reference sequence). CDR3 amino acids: CASSLSPGQGLSSYNSPLHF. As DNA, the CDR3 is TGTGCCAGCAGTTTATCGCCGGGACAGGGGCTGAGCTCCTATAATTCACCCCTCCACTTT.

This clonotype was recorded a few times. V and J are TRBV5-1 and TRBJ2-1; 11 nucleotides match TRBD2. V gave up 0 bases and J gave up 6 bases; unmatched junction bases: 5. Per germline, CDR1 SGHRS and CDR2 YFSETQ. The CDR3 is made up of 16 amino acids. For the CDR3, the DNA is TGCGCCAGCAGCTTGGAAGTAGCGGGGGGGCTCAATGAGCAGTTCTTC. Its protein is CASSLEVAGGLNEQFF.

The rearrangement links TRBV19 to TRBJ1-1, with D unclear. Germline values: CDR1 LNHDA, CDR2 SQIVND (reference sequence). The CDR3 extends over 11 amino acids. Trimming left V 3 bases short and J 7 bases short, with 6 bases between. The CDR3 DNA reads TGTGCCAGTAGTATTTCCAGTGAAGCTTTCTTT. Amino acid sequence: CASSISSEAFF.

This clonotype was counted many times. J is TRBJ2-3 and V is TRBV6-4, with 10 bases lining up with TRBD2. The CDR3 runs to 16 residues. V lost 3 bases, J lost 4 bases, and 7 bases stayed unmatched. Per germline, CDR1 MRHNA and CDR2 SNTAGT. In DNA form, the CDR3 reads TGTGCCAGCAGTGAATCAGCTAGCGGGGGTGCAGATACGCAGTATTTT. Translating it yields CASSESASGGADTQYF.

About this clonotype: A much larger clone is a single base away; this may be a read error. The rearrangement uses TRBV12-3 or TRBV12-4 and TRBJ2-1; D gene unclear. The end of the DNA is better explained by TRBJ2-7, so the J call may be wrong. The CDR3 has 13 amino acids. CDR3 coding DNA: TGTGCCAGCAGTCACCCAAGCCGTAATGAGCAGTACTTC. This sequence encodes CASSHPSRNEQYF.

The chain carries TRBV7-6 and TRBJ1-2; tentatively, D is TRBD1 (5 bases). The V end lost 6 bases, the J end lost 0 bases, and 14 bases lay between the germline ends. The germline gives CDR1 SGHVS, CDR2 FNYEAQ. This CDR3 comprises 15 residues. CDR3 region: CASRTGTQANYGYTF. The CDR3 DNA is TGTGCCAGCAGGACCGGGACGCAAGCTAACTATGGCTACACCTTC.

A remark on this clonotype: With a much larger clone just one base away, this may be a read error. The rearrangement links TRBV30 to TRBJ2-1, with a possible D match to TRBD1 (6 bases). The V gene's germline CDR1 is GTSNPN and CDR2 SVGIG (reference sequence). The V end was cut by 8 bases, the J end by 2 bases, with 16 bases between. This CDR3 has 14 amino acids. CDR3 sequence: CAGTTGDTYNEQFF. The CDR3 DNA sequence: TGTGCCGGAACCACCGGGGACACCTACAATGAGCAGTTCTTC.

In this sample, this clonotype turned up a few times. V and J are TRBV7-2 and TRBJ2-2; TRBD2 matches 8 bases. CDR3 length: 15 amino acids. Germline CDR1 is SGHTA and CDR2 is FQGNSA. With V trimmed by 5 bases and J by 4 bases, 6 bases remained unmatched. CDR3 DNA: TGTGCCAGCAGCCTCGGGGGGGCGATCACCGGGGAGCTGTTTTTT. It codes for CASSLGGAITGELFF.

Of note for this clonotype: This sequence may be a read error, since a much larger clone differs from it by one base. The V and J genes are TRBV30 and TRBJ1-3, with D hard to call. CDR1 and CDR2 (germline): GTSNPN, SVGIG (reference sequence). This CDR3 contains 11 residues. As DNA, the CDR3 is TGTGCGTGGCTCCCGAGAAACACCATATATTTT. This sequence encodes CAWLPRNTIYF.

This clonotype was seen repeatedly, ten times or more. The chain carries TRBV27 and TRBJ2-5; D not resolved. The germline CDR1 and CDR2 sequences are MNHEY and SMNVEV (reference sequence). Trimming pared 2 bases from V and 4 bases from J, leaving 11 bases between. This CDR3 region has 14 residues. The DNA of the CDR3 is TGTGCCAGCAGTTTACGGGCAGATGGAGAGACCCAGTACTTC. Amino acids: CASSLRADGETQYF.

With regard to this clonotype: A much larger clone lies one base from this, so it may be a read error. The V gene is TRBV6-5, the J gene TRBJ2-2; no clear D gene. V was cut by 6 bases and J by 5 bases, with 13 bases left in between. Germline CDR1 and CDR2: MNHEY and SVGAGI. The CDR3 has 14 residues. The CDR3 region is CASSLPFGTGELFF. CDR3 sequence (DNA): TGTGCCAGCAGCCTTCCGTTCGGGACCGGGGAGCTGTTTTTT.

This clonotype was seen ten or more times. CDR3 sequence: CASSPVGAGGANVLTF. The CDR3 DNA reads TGCGCCAGCAGCCCTGTGGGGGCTGGAGGGGCCAACGTCCTGACTTTC. This chain joins TRBV5-1 and TRBJ2-6, with a tentative D call TRBD1 (6 bases). Trimming pared 4 bases from V and 4 bases from J, leaving 15 bases between. The germline CDR1 and CDR2 sequences are SGHRS and YFSETQ. The CDR3 consists of 16 residues.

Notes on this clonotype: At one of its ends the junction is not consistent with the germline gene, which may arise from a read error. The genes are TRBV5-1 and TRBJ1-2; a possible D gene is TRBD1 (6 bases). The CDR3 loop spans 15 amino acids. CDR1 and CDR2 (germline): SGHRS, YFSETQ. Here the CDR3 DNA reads TGTGCCAGCAGCCGGGGACTAGCGGGGGGCCTGGGCTACACCTTC. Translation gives CASSRGLAGGLGYTF.

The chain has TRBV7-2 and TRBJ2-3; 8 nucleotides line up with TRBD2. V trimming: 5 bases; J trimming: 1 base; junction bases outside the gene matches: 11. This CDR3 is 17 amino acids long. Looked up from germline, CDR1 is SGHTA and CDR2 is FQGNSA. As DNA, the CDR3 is TGTGCCAGCAGCCCCTCAGGGTGGCGGGGGGGCACAGATACGCAGTATTTT. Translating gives CASSPSGWRGGTDTQYF.

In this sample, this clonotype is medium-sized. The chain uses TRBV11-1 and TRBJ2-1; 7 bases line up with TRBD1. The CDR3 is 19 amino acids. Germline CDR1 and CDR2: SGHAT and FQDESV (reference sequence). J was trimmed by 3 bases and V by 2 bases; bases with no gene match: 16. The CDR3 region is CASSLFSGQIINGYNEQFF. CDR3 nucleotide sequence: TGTGCCAGCAGCTTATTCTCGGGACAGATCATAAACGGCTACAATGAGCAGTTCTTC.

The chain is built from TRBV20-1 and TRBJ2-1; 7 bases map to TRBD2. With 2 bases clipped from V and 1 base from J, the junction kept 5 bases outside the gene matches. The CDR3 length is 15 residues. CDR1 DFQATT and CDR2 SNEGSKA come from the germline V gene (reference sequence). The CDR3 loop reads CSARHRDYSYNEQFF. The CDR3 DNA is TGCAGTGCTAGACACCGGGACTATTCCTACAATGAGCAGTTCTTC.

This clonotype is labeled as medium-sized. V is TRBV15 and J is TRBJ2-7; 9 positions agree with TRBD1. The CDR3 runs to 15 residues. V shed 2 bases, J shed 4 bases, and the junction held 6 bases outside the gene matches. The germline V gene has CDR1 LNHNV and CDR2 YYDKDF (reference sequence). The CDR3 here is CATSRTGTGKYEQYF. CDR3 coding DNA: TGTGCCACCAGCAGAACCGGGACAGGGAAATACGAGCAGTACTTC. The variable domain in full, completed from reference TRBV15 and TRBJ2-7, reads DAMVIQNPRYQVTQFGKPVTLSCSQTLNHNVMYWYQQKSSQAPKLLFHYYDKDFNNEADTPDNFQSRRPNTSFCFLDIRSPGLGDTAMYLCATSRTGTGKYEQYFGPGTRLTVT.

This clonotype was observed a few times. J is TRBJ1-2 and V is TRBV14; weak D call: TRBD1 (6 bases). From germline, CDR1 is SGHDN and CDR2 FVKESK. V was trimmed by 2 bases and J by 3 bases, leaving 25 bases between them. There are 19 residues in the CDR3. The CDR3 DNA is TGTGCCAGCAGCCAACTAGCCCTAGGGGGTACGGCCCTAGACTATGGCTACACCTTC. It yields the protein CASSQLALGGTALDYGYTF.

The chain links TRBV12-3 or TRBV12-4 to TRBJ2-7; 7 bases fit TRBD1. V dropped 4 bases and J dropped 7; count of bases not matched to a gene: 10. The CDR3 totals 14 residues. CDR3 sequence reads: CASSSLRQGNEQYV. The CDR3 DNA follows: TGTGCCAGCAGTTCCCTCCGACAGGGCAATGAGCAGTACGTC.

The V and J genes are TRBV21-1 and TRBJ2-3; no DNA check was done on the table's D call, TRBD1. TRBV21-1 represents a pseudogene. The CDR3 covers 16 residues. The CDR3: CASSKVDRLSTDTQYF. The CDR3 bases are TGTGCCAGCAGCAAAGTTGACAGACTTAGCACAGATACGCAGTATTTT.

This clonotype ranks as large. The CDR3 region has the DNA TGCAGCGTGCGGCTGCAGGGCAGCACCGGGGAGCTGTTTTTT. As protein: CSVRLQGSTGELFF. The rearrangement uses TRBV29-1 and TRBJ2-2; tentatively, D is TRBD1 (5 bases). The V end was cut by 6 bases, the J end by 4 bases, with 15 bases between. This CDR3 is built from 14 residues. Germline CDR1 is SQVTM and CDR2 is ANQGSEA.

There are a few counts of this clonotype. The chain's CDR3 is CASSQAEGYEQFF. DNA of the CDR3: TGCGCCAGCAGCCAAGCTGAAGGGTATGAGCAGTTCTTC. The chain couples TRBV4-3 to TRBJ2-1; D gene uncertain. The CDR3 contains 13 residues. Trimming pared 1 base from V and 8 bases from J, leaving 9 bases between. Germline assignment: CDR1 LGHNA and CDR2 YSLEER.

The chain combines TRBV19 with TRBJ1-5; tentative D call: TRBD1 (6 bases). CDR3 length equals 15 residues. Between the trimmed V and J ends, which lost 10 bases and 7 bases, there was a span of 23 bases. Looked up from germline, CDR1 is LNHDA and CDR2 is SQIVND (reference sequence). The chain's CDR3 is CATSVSRGVGQPQHF. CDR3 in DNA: TGTGCCACCTCTGTTTCCAGGGGAGTTGGCCAGCCCCAGCATTTT.

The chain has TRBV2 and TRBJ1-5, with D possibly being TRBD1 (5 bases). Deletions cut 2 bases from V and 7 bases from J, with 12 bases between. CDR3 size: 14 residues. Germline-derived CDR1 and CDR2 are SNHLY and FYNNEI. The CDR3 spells CASSERQGAQPQHF. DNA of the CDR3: TGTGCCAGCAGTGAAAGGCAGGGAGCCCAGCCCCAGCATTTT. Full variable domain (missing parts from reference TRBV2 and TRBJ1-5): EPEVTQTPSHQVTQMGQEVILRCVPISNHLYFYWYRQILGQKVEFLVSFYNNEISEKSEIFDDQFSVERPDGSNFTLKIRSTKLEDSAMYFCASSERQGAQPQHFGDGTRLSIL.